The 13 T cell receptor beta chains in this list originate from one sample, sequenced in a study of cytomegalovirus exposure and HLA in healthy donors. Both 60 Vbeta primers and 13 Jbeta primers went into the PCR. Data came from immunoSEQ multiplex PCR; TCRdb stores just in-frame clones and leaves some out. The sample includes some 150,000 clones, about 82% of them seen just once. Sequences were obtained from PBMCs. These receptors all come from a woman aged 40 to 49 in good health and CMV-seropositive.

The chain couples TRBV6-6 to TRBJ1-4; D call uncertain. Trimming removed 9 bases at V and 8 bases at J, with 10 bases between. The CDR3 contains 11 residues. Germline loops: CDR1 MNHNY, CDR2 SVGAGI (reference sequence). CDR3 DNA: TGTGCCAGTCAAAATGGCGAAAAACTGTTTTTT. Translation gives CASQNGEKLFF.

The V call is TRBV6-6, the J call TRBJ2-7, with 10 bases fitting TRBD2. This CDR3 contains 16 residues. V was pared by 6 bases and J by 3 bases, with 11 bases of the junction left unmatched. Germline V gene sequence: CDR1 MNHNY, CDR2 SVGAGI (reference sequence). The CDR3 bases are TGTGCCAGCAGCCCTCTTTTTGGGACTAGCGTCTACGAGCAGTACTTC. Its protein is CASSPLFGTSVYEQYF.

This clone was recorded a few times. The chain employs TRBV7-3 and TRBJ2-3, with D perhaps matching TRBD1 (5 bases). V lost 3 bases and J 0 bases, leaving 7 bases between the germline ends. CDR1 is SGHTA and CDR2 is FQGTGA in the germline V gene. This CDR3 contains 14 residues. The CDR3: CASSLGPSTDTQYF. CDR3 DNA: TGTGCCAGCAGCTTGGGGCCTAGCACAGATACGCAGTATTTT.

The gene calls are TRBV28 and TRBJ2-5; D is perhaps TRBD2 (6 bases). Trimming took 6 bases from V and 4 from J, leaving 18 bases between them. The CDR3 sequence is 15 residues long. CDR1 is MDHEN, CDR2 SYDVKM, per germline. CDR3 DNA: TGTGCCAGCAGGCAAGGGCGGGGCTGGTTAGAGACCCAGTACTTC. Residues: CASRQGRGWLETQYF. Drawing the rest from reference TRBV28 and TRBJ2-5, the complete variable domain is DVKVTQSSRYLVKRTGEKVFLECVQDMDHENMFWYRQDPGLGLRLIYFSYDVKMKEKGDIPEGYSVSREKKERFSLILESASTNQTSMYLCASRQGRGWLETQYFGPGTRLLVL.

This chain links TRBV7-2 with TRBJ2-6; D remains unclear. Germline V gene lookup returns CDR1 SGHTA and CDR2 FQGNSA. V lost 4 bases and J lost 0, with 13 bases in between. The CDR3 totals 17 residues. The CDR3 DNA follows: TGTGCCAGCAGCTCATCCGGGTTGAACTCTGGGGCCAACGTCCTGACTTTC. Translation gives CASSSSGLNSGANVLTF.

The rearrangement uses TRBV19 and TRBJ2-3; 7 bases agree with TRBD1. CDR3 size: 14 residues. Germline V gene data show CDR1 as LNHDA and CDR2 as SQIVND (reference sequence). J was trimmed by 5 bases and V by 0 bases; bases with no gene match: 2. This CDR3 is CASSIDTGVDTQYF. CDR3 coding DNA: TGTGCCAGTAGTATAGATACAGGGGTAGATACGCAGTATTTT.

The chain couples TRBV11-3 to TRBJ2-7; TRBD1 might be the D (6 bases). The CDR3 is 15 residues long. V lost 8 bases and J 4 bases, leaving 21 bases between the germline ends. The V gene's germline CDR1 is SGHNT and CDR2 YENEEA. CDR3 amino acids: CASGAKQGKRYEQYF. As DNA, the CDR3 is TGTGCCAGCGGGGCTAAACAGGGAAAGAGGTACGAGCAGTACTTC.

The chain uses TRBV29-1 and TRBJ2-5; 7 bases agree with TRBD1. The germline V gene has CDR1 SQVTM and CDR2 ANQGSEA. This CDR3 is 14 amino acids long. The V segment lost 4 bases and the J segment 3 bases; nucleotides outside the gene matches: 8. The CDR3 coding sequence is TGCAGCGTTGCAAGGGGGACAGCAGAAGAGACCCAGTACTTC. It specifies CSVARGTAEETQYF.

This chain connects TRBV19 to TRBJ2-4; weak D call: TRBD1 (5 bases). This CDR3 comprises 16 residues. V was cut by 7 bases and J by 0 bases, with 16 bases left in between. Germline CDR1 and CDR2: LNHDA and SQIVND (reference sequence). This chain's CDR3 is CASTPYPTVAKNIQYF. The DNA of the CDR3 is TGTGCCAGTACTCCGTACCCGACAGTAGCCAAAAACATTCAGTACTTC.

This clone was detected only once. The chain links TRBV7-9 to TRBJ2-7, with 15 nucleotides matching TRBD2. Germline V gene lookup returns CDR1 SEHNR and CDR2 FQNEAQ (reference sequence). The CDR3 is made up of 18 amino acids. J was trimmed by 2 bases and V by 4 bases; bases with no gene match: 9. The DNA of the CDR3 is TGTGCCAGCAGCTCATACATGGGACTAGCGGGAGGAACCTACGAGCAGTACTTC. Protein product: CASSSYMGLAGGTYEQYF.

This chain links TRBV29-1 with TRBJ1-2, with D hard to call. Germline assignment: CDR1 SQVTM and CDR2 ANQGSEA. The CDR3 is 12 amino acids. Deletions cut 4 bases from V and 4 bases from J, with 10 bases between. CDR3 sequence: CSVGKGGYGYTF. CDR3 nucleotide sequence: TGCAGCGTTGGTAAGGGAGGCTATGGCTACACCTTC.

CDR3 loop: CASRDYTYNEQFF. CDR3 in DNA: TGTGCCAGCAGGGACTACACCTACAATGAGCAGTTCTTC. V gene TRBV6-5 combines with J gene TRBJ2-1; D might be TRBD2 (6 bases). This CDR3 is built from 13 residues. In germline, CDR1 is MNHEY, CDR2 SVGAGI. V was pared by 6 bases and J by 2 bases, with 8 bases between.

This chain links TRBV29-1 with TRBJ2-7, with 13 bases identical to TRBD2. The junction had 8 bases not matched to a gene; V was cut back by 5 bases and J by 7 bases. The CDR3 extends over 14 amino acids. Germline V gene lookup returns CDR1 SQVTM and CDR2 ANQGSEA. The CDR3 region is CSVSRTSGGGEQYF. In nucleotides, the CDR3 is TGCAGCGTTAGTCGGACTAGCGGGGGTGGTGAGCAGTACTTC.